Below, 27 T cell receptor beta chains from the same sample are listed, as sequenced in a study of T cells in Graves' hyperthyroidism and ophthalmopathy. The source material, RNA transcripts, was used to amplify TCR beta CDR3 regions. The study used the HTBI primer set for a first-round RT-PCR of the TCR CDR3. Using its own MiXCR run on the multiplex PCR reads, TCRdb lists one record per CDR3 protein. Of hundreds of thousands of distinct CDR3 sequences listed, about 14% are singletons. Input material: blood. All receptors come from a woman between 18 and 29 years old with Graves' hyperthyroidism.

This clonotype has more than one count but fewer than ten. V usage is TRBV28 and J usage is TRBJ2-2; D tentatively reads TRBD1 or TRBD2 (6 bases each). V dropped 4 bases and J dropped 2 bases, with 11 bases sitting between them. From germline, CDR1 is MDHEN and CDR2 SYDVKM. This CDR3 region has 15 residues. The CDR3 region has the DNA TGTGCCAGCAGTTACTGGGGGGCTAACACCGGGGAGCTGTTTTTT. Translating gives CASSYWGANTGELFF.

This clonotype was detected ten times or more. This may come from a read error, since a much larger clone is one base off. The chain carries TRBV13 and TRBJ2-7; D gene unclear. Trimming took off 2 bases at V and 0 bases at J, with 2 bases between the two ends. The CDR3 has 12 residues. Germline CDR1 is PRHDT and CDR2 is FYEKMQ (reference sequence). The CDR3 coding sequence is TGTGCCAGCAGCTTATACTCCTACGAGCAGTACTTC. It specifies CASSLYSYEQYF.

This clonotype was picked up many times. The rearrangement links TRBV11-2 to TRBJ1-4; D is unresolved. The V and J ends lost 3 bases and 0 bases respectively, with 5 bases between them. The germline gives CDR1 SGHAT, CDR2 FQNNGV. This CDR3 is 14 amino acids long. The CDR3 sequence is CASSFSATNEKLFF. The DNA for the CDR3 is TGTGCCAGCAGCTTCAGTGCAACTAATGAAAAACTGTTTTTT.

The sample holds many counts of this clonotype. The rearrangement uses TRBV12-3 or TRBV12-4 and TRBJ1-5; tentatively, D is TRBD1 (5 bases). The CDR3 spans 14 residues. Trimming cost V 5 bases and J 7 bases, with 15 bases left between them. The CDR3 DNA follows: TGTGCCAGCAGTCCATCGGCAGGGAGGCAGCCCCAGCATTTT. This gives the protein CASSPSAGRQPQHF.

This clonotype was detected ten times or more. The V call is TRBV7-8, the J call TRBJ1-2; no definite D call. Germline V lookup: CDR1 SGHVS, CDR2 FQNEAQ. The CDR3 is 15 amino acids. V dropped 0 bases and J dropped 0 bases, with 8 bases sitting between them. CDR3 residues: CASSLAPQTNYGYTF. Written as DNA, the CDR3 is TGTGCCAGCAGCTTAGCGCCCCAGACTAACTATGGCTACACCTTC. The entire variable domain, with the rest obtained from reference TRBV7-8 and TRBJ1-2, is as follows: GAGVSQSPRYKVAKRGQDVALRCDPISGHVSLFWYQQALGQGPEFLTYFQNEAQLDKSGLPSDRFFAERPEGSVSTLKIQRTQQEDSAVYLCASSLAPQTNYGYTFGSGTRLTVV.

This clonotype was detected many times. J is TRBJ1-1 and V is TRBV30; D unclear. The CDR3 loop spans 13 amino acids. The ends were cut back, 2 bases at V and 0 bases at J, with 7 bases in the middle. Germline V CDR1 and CDR2: GTSNPN, SVGIG (reference sequence). The CDR3, as DNA: TGTGCCTGGAGTTGGGAAATGAACACTGAAGCTTTCTTT. Translated: CAWSWEMNTEAFF.

This clonotype was seen repeatedly, ten times or more. The J gene is TRBJ2-7, the V gene TRBV10-2; TRBD1 or TRBD2 may be the D gene (5 bases each). The germline gives CDR1 WSHSY, CDR2 SAAADI. The ends were cut back, 8 bases at V and 2 bases at J, with 16 bases in the middle. The CDR3 covers 14 residues. The CDR3 DNA reads as TGCGCCAGCGGGACCTCCTTTCCGGCCTACGAGCAGTACTTC. It encodes CASGTSFPAYEQYF.

This sequence joins TRBV29-1 and TRBJ2-2; no reliable D call. Deletions cut 4 bases from V and 5 bases from J, with 20 bases between. The CDR3 totals 16 residues. Germline CDR1 is SQVTM and CDR2 is ANQGSEA. CDR3 amino acids: CSVVPDPHVATGELFF. The CDR3 DNA is TGCAGCGTTGTCCCAGATCCCCACGTAGCAACCGGGGAGCTGTTTTTT.

This clonotype was observed a handful of times. V is TRBV7-9 and J is TRBJ2-2, with D unclear. The V and J ends lost 5 bases and 7 bases respectively, with 11 bases between them. Germline values: CDR1 SEHNR, CDR2 FQNEAQ (reference sequence). CDR3 length equals 13 residues. This chain's CDR3 is CASSGPGSGELFF. For the CDR3, the DNA is TGTGCCAGCAGCGGACCCGGCAGCGGGGAGCTGTTTTTT.

This clonotype was recorded at least ten times. V gene TRBV9 combines with J gene TRBJ1-1; no clear D gene. This CDR3 contains 15 residues. CDR1 is SGDLS and CDR2 is YYNGEE in the germline V gene. Trimming removed 2 bases at V and 3 bases at J, with 14 bases between. CDR3 sequence (DNA): TGTGCCAGCAGCGTTGCAGGTAACGGGGACACTGAAGCTTTCTTT. It translates to CASSVAGNGDTEAFF.

This clonotype was detected only once. Lacking the conserved final phenylalanine or tryptophan, this CDR3 likely reflects a read error. The chain recombines TRBV9 with TRBJ2-1; 8 bases agree with TRBD2. Germline trimming cut 3 bases from V and 2 bases from J; bases unmatched to any gene: 4. The CDR3 sequence is 15 residues long. Looked up from germline, CDR1 is SGDLS and CDR2 is YYNGEE. The CDR3 is CASSDSGGPYNEQFL. The CDR3 nucleotides are TGTGCCAGCAGCGACAGCGGGGGACCCTACAATGAGCAGTTCCTC.

This clonotype was counted between two and nine times. The V and J genes are TRBV27 and TRBJ2-2; D unclear. V lost 2 bases and J 1 base, leaving 11 bases between the germline ends. Per germline, CDR1 MNHEY and CDR2 SMNVEV (reference sequence). The CDR3 is made up of 16 amino acids. CDR3 region: CASSLRVPKNTGELFF. The CDR3 nucleotides read TGTGCCAGCAGTTTAAGGGTCCCAAAGAACACCGGGGAGCTGTTTTTT.

The chain links TRBV5-5 to TRBJ2-3; D ambiguous. Germline V gene data show CDR1 as SGHKS and CDR2 as YYEKEE (reference sequence). The CDR3 spans 16 residues. Trimming stripped 0 bases from V and 5 bases from J, with 16 bases between. The CDR3 region has the DNA TGTGCCAGCAGCTTGGGGGCGAAGGGATTAGGAGATACGCAGTATTTT. Its protein is CASSLGAKGLGDTQYF.

This clonotype was counted ten times or more. The chain links TRBV6-1 to TRBJ2-1; the D gene is possibly TRBD2 (5 bases). V was trimmed by 6 bases and J by 9 bases, leaving 18 bases between them. This CDR3 contains 14 residues. CDR1 is MNHNS, CDR2 SASEGT, per germline. This chain's CDR3 is CASSAPGREGEQFF. The CDR3 DNA reads as TGTGCCAGCAGCGCTCCGGGTCGAGAGGGTGAGCAGTTCTTC.

This sequence joins TRBV14 and TRBJ1-2; unclear D gene. Trimming pared 0 bases from V and 5 bases from J, leaving 7 bases between. The CDR3 covers 13 residues. Germline loops: CDR1 SGHDN, CDR2 FVKESK. The chain's CDR3 is CASSQEPSYGYTF. CDR3 DNA: TGTGCCAGCAGCCAAGAACCCTCTTATGGCTACACCTTC.

There are many counts of this clonotype. The chain joins TRBV7-9 to TRBJ2-7; TRBD1 might be the D (7 bases). This CDR3 spans 18 amino acids. CDR1 and CDR2 (germline): SEHNR, FQNEAQ (reference sequence). V lost 7 bases to trimming and J lost 0 bases, with 25 bases between them. The CDR3 region is CASIKVLSGDRVSYEQYF. The CDR3 bases are TGTGCCAGCATTAAGGTGCTGTCGGGGGACAGAGTCTCCTACGAGCAGTACTTC.

The chain combines TRBV6-2 or TRBV6-3 with TRBJ1-1; TRBD1 aligns across 7 bases. Germline V gives CDR1 MNHEY, CDR2 SVGEGT. The CDR3 extends over 16 amino acids. The ends lost 6 bases at V and 6 bases at J; junction bases unmatched: 16. This CDR3 is CASRGGGDSRRPEAFF. In DNA, the CDR3 is TGTGCCAGCAGGGGGGGGGGGGACAGCCGCCGTCCTGAAGCTTTCTTT.

This clonotype was seen repeatedly, ten times or more. The rearrangement joins TRBV6-1 to TRBJ1-1; a possible D gene is TRBD1 (6 bases). The V gene lost 8 bases and the J gene lost 6 bases, with 16 bases spanning the gap. The CDR3 has 13 amino acids. Germline CDR1 MNHNS, CDR2 SASEGT. The CDR3, as DNA: TGTGCCAGCGGCCGGGGGGCTGACGCTGAAGCTTTCTTT. Translated, it gives CASGRGADAEAFF.

This clonotype occurred many times. This chain uses TRBV11-2 with TRBJ2-4; 11 positions agree with TRBD2. The CDR3 has 18 residues. Germline loops: CDR1 SGHAT, CDR2 FQNNGV. With V trimmed by 0 bases and J by 2 bases, 6 bases remained unmatched. The CDR3 DNA follows: TGTGCCAGCAGCTTAGATCAGGCTAGCGGGAGGCCCAAAAACATTCAGTACTTC. Its translation: CASSLDQASGRPKNIQYF.

V gene TRBV20-1 combines with J gene TRBJ1-1, with no clear D. V was clipped by 0 bases and J by 0 bases, with 11 bases between them. Per germline, CDR1 DFQATT and CDR2 SNEGSKA (reference sequence). The CDR3 is 15 residues long. The CDR3 sequence is CSARDGEGVNTEAFF. The CDR3 DNA reads TGCAGTGCTAGAGATGGAGAGGGTGTGAACACTGAAGCTTTCTTT.

The rearrangement uses TRBV27 and TRBJ2-1; D is unclear. V shed 2 bases and J shed 2 bases, with 7 bases lying between them. This CDR3 spans 14 amino acids. Per germline, CDR1 MNHEY and CDR2 SMNVEV (reference sequence). The CDR3 loop reads CASSLKGTYNEQFF. The CDR3 DNA sequence: TGTGCCAGCAGTTTAAAGGGTACCTACAATGAGCAGTTCTTC.

The CDR3 protein is CASSFQGARGIQYF. The CDR3 DNA is TGTGCCAGCAGCTTTCAGGGGGCGCGGGGCATTCAGTACTTC. The chain uses TRBV11-2 and TRBJ2-4; 8 nucleotides agree with TRBD1. This CDR3 contains 14 residues. Germline CDR1 SGHAT, CDR2 FQNNGV. With 3 bases clipped from V and 9 bases from J, the junction kept 7 bases outside the gene matches.

In its sample, this clonotype was seen many times. V is TRBV2 and J is TRBJ1-2; D is unresolved. CDR3 length: 11 residues. Germline CDR1 reads SNHLY; CDR2 reads FYNNEI. V was trimmed by 10 bases and J by 5 bases, leaving 11 bases between them. DNA of the CDR3: TGTGCCACTTCCCCAGAGTATGGCTACACCTTC. Residues: CATSPEYGYTF.

This clonotype has a count of ten or more. V usage is TRBV3-1 and J usage is TRBJ1-4, with 9 nucleotides matching TRBD1. The CDR3 length is 13 residues. CDR1 is LGHDT, CDR2 YNNKEL, per germline (reference sequence). V trimming: 7 bases; J trimming: 10 bases; junction bases outside the gene matches: 7. The CDR3 bases are TGTGCCAGCAAACAGGGGGCTGTGGGAAAACTGTTTTTT. Translation: CASKQGAVGKLFF.

This clonotype came up many times. The J gene is TRBJ2-1, the V gene TRBV28; 9 bases are a match to TRBD1. Germline CDR1 MDHEN, CDR2 SYDVKM. The V gene end was trimmed by 6 bases and the J gene end by 6 bases; junction bases not matched to a gene: 9. The CDR3 extends over 15 amino acids. DNA of the CDR3: TGTGCCAGCAGATCACAGGGGGCGCAAAGCAATGAGCAGTTCTTC. This encodes CASRSQGAQSNEQFF.

This sequence joins TRBV6-1 and TRBJ1-6; D is possibly TRBD1 (5 bases). Trimming stripped 6 bases from V and 10 bases from J, with 16 bases between. Germline V CDR1 and CDR2: MNHNS, SASEGT. The CDR3 runs 14 residues. CDR3 in amino acids: CASSRDWGDSPLHF. CDR3 in DNA: TGTGCCAGCAGCCGGGATTGGGGGGACTCACCCCTCCACTTT.

This clonotype was counted a single time. The V and J genes are TRBV25-1 and TRBJ1-1, with D possibly being TRBD1 (6 bases). Germline CDR1 reads MGHDK; CDR2 reads SYGVNS. V dropped 7 bases and J dropped 6 bases, with 15 bases sitting between them. The CDR3 sequence is 13 residues long. CDR3 region: CASTPTGYSEAFF. The CDR3 DNA follows: TGTGCCAGCACCCCAACAGGGTATTCTGAAGCTTTCTTT.